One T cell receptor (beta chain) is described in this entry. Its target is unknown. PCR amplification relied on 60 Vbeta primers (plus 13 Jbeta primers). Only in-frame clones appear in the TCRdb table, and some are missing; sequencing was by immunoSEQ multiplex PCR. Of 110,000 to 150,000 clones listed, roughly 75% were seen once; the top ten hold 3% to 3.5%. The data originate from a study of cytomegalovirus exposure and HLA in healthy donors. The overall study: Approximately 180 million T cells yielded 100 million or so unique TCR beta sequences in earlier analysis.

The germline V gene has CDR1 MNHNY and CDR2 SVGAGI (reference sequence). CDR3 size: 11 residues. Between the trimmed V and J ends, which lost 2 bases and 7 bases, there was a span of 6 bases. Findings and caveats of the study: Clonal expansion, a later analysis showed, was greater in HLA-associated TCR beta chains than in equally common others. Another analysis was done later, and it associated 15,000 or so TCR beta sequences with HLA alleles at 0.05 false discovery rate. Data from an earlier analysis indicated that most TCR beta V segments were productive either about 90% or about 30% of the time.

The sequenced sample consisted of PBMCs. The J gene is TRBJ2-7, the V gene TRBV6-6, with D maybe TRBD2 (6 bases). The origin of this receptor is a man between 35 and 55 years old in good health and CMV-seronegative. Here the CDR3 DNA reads TGTGCCAGCAGTTACGGAGGGGAGCAGTACTTC. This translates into CASSYGGEQYF.